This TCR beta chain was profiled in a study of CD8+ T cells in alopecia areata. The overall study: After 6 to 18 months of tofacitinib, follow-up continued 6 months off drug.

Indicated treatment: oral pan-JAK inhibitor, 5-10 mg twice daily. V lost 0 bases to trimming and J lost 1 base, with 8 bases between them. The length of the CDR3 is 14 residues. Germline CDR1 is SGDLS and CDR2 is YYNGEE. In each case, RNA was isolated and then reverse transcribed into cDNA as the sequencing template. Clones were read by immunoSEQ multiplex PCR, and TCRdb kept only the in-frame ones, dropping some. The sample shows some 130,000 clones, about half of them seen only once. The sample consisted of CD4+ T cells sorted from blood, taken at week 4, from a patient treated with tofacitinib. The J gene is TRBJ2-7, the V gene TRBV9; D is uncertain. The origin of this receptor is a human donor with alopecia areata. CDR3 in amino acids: CASSVDQLSYEQYF. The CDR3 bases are TGTGCCAGCAGCGTAGACCAGCTGTCCTACGAGCAGTACTTC.